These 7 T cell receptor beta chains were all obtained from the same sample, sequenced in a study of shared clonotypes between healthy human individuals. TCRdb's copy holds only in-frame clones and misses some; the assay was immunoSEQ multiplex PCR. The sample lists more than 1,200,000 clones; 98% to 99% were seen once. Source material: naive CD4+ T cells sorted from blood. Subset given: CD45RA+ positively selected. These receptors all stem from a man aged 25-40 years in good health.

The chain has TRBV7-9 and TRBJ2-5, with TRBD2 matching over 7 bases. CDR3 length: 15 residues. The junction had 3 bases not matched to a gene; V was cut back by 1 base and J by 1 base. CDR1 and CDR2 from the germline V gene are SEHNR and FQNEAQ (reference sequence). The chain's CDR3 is CASSLEASGQETQYF. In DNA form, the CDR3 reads TGTGCCAGCAGCTTAGAGGCTAGCGGCCAAGAGACCCAGTACTTC.

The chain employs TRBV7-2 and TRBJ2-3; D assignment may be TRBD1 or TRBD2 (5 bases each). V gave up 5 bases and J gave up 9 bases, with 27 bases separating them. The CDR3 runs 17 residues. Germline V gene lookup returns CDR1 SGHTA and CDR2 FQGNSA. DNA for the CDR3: TGTGCCAGCAGCCCCCTGGGACGGACTGGACTCACGCGGACGCAGTATTTT. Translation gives CASSPLGRTGLTRTQYF. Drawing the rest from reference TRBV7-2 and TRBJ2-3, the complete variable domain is GAGVSQSPSNKVTEKGKDVELRCDPISGHTALYWYRQSLGQGLEFLIYFQGNSAPDKSGLPSDRFSAERTGGSVSTLTIQRTQQEDSAVYLCASSPLGRTGLTRTQYFGPGTRLTVL.

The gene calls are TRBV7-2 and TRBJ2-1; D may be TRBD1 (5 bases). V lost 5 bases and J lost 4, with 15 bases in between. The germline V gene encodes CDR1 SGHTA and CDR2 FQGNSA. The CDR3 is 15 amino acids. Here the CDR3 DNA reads TGTGCCAGCAGCCCCCCCCAGGGTCCTTACAATGAGCAGTTCTTC. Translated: CASSPPQGPYNEQFF.

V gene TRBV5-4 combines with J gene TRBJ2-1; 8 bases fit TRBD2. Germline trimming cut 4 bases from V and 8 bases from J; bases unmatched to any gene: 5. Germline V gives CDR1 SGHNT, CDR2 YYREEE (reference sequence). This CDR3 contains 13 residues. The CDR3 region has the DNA TGTGCCAGCAGCGCTGGACTAGCCTATGAGCAGTTCTTC. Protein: CASSAGLAYEQFF.

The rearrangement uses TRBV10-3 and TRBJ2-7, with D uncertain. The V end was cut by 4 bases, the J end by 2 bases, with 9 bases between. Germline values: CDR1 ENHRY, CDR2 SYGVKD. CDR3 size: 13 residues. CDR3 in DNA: TGTGCCATCAGTGCGTCAACTACCTACGAGCAGTACTTC. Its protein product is CAISASTTYEQYF.

In DNA, the CDR3 is TGTGCCAGCTCACCTCGGGACAGTGATTCTAGCAATCAGCCCCAGCATTTT. Translating it yields CASSPRDSDSSNQPQHF. V usage is TRBV18 and J usage is TRBJ1-5, with TRBD1 matching over 7 bases. The CDR3 spans 17 residues. The germline CDR1 and CDR2 sequences are KGHSH and LQKENI. V trimming: 3 bases; J trimming: 0 bases; junction bases outside the gene matches: 8.

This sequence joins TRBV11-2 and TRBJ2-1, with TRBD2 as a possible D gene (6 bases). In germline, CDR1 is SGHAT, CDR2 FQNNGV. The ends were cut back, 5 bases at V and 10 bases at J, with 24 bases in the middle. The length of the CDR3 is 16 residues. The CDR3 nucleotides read TGTGCCAGCAGCCACTACTCGGGACTCCCGGGCGGAGAGCAGTTCTTC. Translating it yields CASSHYSGLPGGEQFF.